This TCR beta chain appears in the sequencing data of a study of blood T cell repertoires in COVID-19. Study-wide background: Whether acute or convalescent, the COVID-19 samples came from the United States, Italy and Spain.

The V and J ends lost 6 bases and 2 bases respectively, with 12 bases between them. Per the germline V gene, CDR1 is SGHRS and CDR2 is YFSETQ. The CDR3 contains 13 residues. Per the original methods: Amplifying reference gene primers gave estimates of nucleated cell counts. The method was immunoSEQ multiplex PCR; TCRdb's version includes in-frame clones alone and lacks a portion of them. That table gives V, J and clone size, and the DNA gave D and trimming. The table lists some 210,000 clones, 80% to 90% of them singletons. The material sequenced was peripheral blood. V gene TRBV5-1 combines with J gene TRBJ2-7; D might be TRBD2 (6 bases). This receptor was identified in a man aged 50 to 59 with active or convalescent COVID-19. Here the CDR3 reads CASTGGSAYEQYF. CDR3 DNA: TGCGCCAGCACCGGGGGTTCTGCCTACGAGCAGTACTTC.